Listed here are 25 T cell receptor beta chains from one sample, sequenced in a study of blood T cell repertoires in COVID-19. Here immunoSEQ multiplex PCR was the method, and the copy in TCRdb shows in-frame clones only, minus some. The sample includes 250,000 to 300,000 clones, around nine tenths of them seen just once. Sequencing used PBMCs or T cells enriched from blood (not recorded which). The receptors derive from a woman aged 40 to 50 who had recovered from COVID-19.

The J gene is TRBJ1-2, the V gene TRBV27; tentative D call: TRBD1 (5 bases). The CDR3 totals 14 residues. V lost 1 base, J lost 3 bases, and 9 bases lay in between. Germline loops: CDR1 MNHEY, CDR2 SMNVEV (reference sequence). The CDR3 DNA is TGTGCCAGCAGTTTATGGCAGGGTCACTATGGCTACACCTTC. Translated: CASSLWQGHYGYTF.

CDR3 residues: CASSLATGNGYTF. The CDR3 nucleotides read TGTGCCAGCAGCTTAGCGACGGGGAATGGCTACACCTTC. The rearrangement links TRBV7-9 to TRBJ1-2; no definite D call. The CDR3 runs to 13 residues. Germline CDR1 SEHNR, CDR2 FQNEAQ (reference sequence). Between the trimmed V and J ends, which lost 0 bases and 6 bases, there was a span of 8 bases. The full variable domain, with the rest looked up from reference TRBV7-9 and TRBJ1-2, is DTGVSQNPRHKITKRGQNVTFRCDPISEHNRLYWYRQTLGQGPEFLTYFQNEAQLEKSRLLSDRFSAERPKGSFSTLEIQRTEQGDSAMYLCASSLATGNGYTFGSGTRLTVV.

This clone was detected ten times or more. The V call is TRBV14, the J call TRBJ2-5; 8 bases align to TRBD2. The germline gives CDR1 SGHDN, CDR2 FVKESK. The CDR3 is 17 residues long. V dropped 1 base and J dropped 5; count of bases not matched to a gene: 12. The CDR3, as DNA: TGTGCCAGCAGCCAAGCCGAGACTAGCGTGGGATCTGAGACCCAGTACTTC. This translates into CASSQAETSVGSETQYF.

There are many counts of this clone. The rearrangement uses TRBV27 and TRBJ1-5, with D tentatively TRBD1 (5 bases). The CDR3 length is 12 residues. Germline CDR1 reads MNHEY; CDR2 reads SMNVEV (reference sequence). V shed 8 bases and J shed 7 bases, with 12 bases lying between them. The CDR3 spells CASRSGGQPQHF. DNA for the CDR3: TGTGCCAGCCGATCCGGGGGACAGCCCCAGCATTTT.

The CDR3 DNA sequence: TGTGCCAGCTCACCACAGCAGGGAAGCACAGATACGCAGTATTTT. The encoded protein is CASSPQQGSTDTQYF. V and J are TRBV18 and TRBJ2-3; tentatively, D is TRBD1 (5 bases). Trimming cost V 1 base and J 0 bases, with 8 bases left between them. Germline loops: CDR1 KGHSH, CDR2 LQKENI. CDR3 length equals 15 residues.

This clone came up once. This chain links TRBV30 with TRBJ2-3; TRBD1 might be the D (5 bases). Germline assignment: CDR1 GTSNPN and CDR2 SVGIG (reference sequence). The V and J ends lost 2 bases and 4 bases respectively, with 10 bases between them. This CDR3 contains 13 residues. The CDR3 sequence: CAWSLGAADTQYF. The CDR3 nucleotides read TGTGCCTGGAGTTTAGGGGCCGCAGATACGCAGTATTTT.

The CDR3 sequence: CASRPSGFTGELFF. The CDR3 nucleotides are TGTGCCAGCAGGCCTAGCGGGTTCACCGGGGAGCTGTTTTTT. This chain uses TRBV25-1 with TRBJ2-2, with 8 bases aligning to TRBD2. The trim removed 6 bases at V and 4 bases at J, leaving 4 bases unmatched. Looked up from germline, CDR1 is MGHDK and CDR2 is SYGVNS. This CDR3 is built from 14 residues.

The chain employs TRBV30 and TRBJ1-5, with D perhaps TRBD1 (5 bases). CDR1 GTSNPN and CDR2 SVGIG come from the germline V gene (reference sequence). This CDR3 comprises 14 residues. Trimming pared 2 bases from V and 3 bases from J, leaving 11 bases between. CDR3 in amino acids: CAWSRQQVNQPQHF. The CDR3 DNA follows: TGTGCCTGGAGTCGACAACAGGTCAATCAGCCCCAGCATTTT.

For the CDR3, the DNA is TGCGCCAGCAGCTTTGTATACAGGATGAGCACAGATACGCAGTATTTT. Residues: CASSFVYRMSTDTQYF. This chain joins TRBV5-1 and TRBJ2-3; D is possibly TRBD1 (5 bases). The V end lost 2 bases, the J end lost 0 bases, and 13 bases lay between the germline ends. CDR1 SGHRS and CDR2 YFSETQ come from the germline V gene. This CDR3 has 16 residues.

The V and J genes are TRBV15 and TRBJ1-2, with 7 bases lining up with TRBD1. The CDR3 length is 14 residues. The ends lost 1 base at V and 8 bases at J; junction bases unmatched: 7. The germline V gene has CDR1 LNHNV and CDR2 YYDKDF (reference sequence). This CDR3 reads CATSRVLTGDGYTF. The CDR3 bases are TGTGCCACCAGCAGAGTGCTCACAGGGGACGGCTACACCTTC.

This chain connects TRBV18 to TRBJ2-2; D may be TRBD2 (5 bases). Trimming shortened V by 2 bases and J by 2 bases, and 15 bases separated the two germline ends. Germline values: CDR1 KGHSH, CDR2 LQKENI. This CDR3 region has 17 residues. CDR3 sequence (DNA): TGTGCCAGCTCACCAAAAGGACTGGTCACAAACACCGGGGAGCTGTTTTTT. This sequence encodes CASSPKGLVTNTGELFF.

The gene calls are TRBV19 and TRBJ2-2; unclear D gene. V lost 5 bases to trimming and J lost 6 bases, with 10 bases between them. The CDR3 has 13 amino acids. The V gene's germline CDR1 is LNHDA and CDR2 SQIVND (reference sequence). The CDR3 reads CASSLPGSGELFF. As DNA, the CDR3 is TGTGCCAGTAGTCTTCCAGGTTCCGGGGAGCTGTTTTTT.

This clone showed up just once. The J gene is TRBJ2-5, the V gene TRBV11-2; the match to TRBD1 covers 9 bases. Germline assignment: CDR1 SGHAT and CDR2 FQNNGV. V was clipped by 5 bases and J by 5 bases; unmatched bases: 12. This CDR3 is 16 amino acids long. Here the CDR3 reads CASSPTHSGQGETQYF. The CDR3 bases are TGTGCCAGCAGCCCAACCCACTCAGGACAGGGGGAGACCCAGTACTTC.

This chain connects TRBV5-1 to TRBJ1-1; TRBD1 matches 10 bases. Losses at the gene ends were 2 bases for V and 10 bases for J; bases not matched to a gene: 5. Germline loops: CDR1 SGHRS, CDR2 YFSETQ. This CDR3 spans 13 amino acids. CDR3 nucleotides: TGCGCCAGCAGCTTAGAAAGGACAGGGGGAGCTTTCTTT. Its protein product is CASSLERTGGAFF.

This clone appeared a few times. This chain links TRBV5-1 with TRBJ1-1, with D possibly being TRBD1 (6 bases). This CDR3 comprises 17 residues. Germline CDR1 and CDR2: SGHRS and YFSETQ. Trimming left V 0 bases short and J 5 bases short, with 20 bases between. The CDR3 DNA reads as TGCGCCAGCAGCTTGGACGGACAGTTTCTCAGGGCGACTGAAGCTTTCTTT. As protein: CASSLDGQFLRATEAFF.

The chain couples TRBV5-1 to TRBJ1-5, with D unclear. The ends were cut back, 2 bases at V and 7 bases at J, with 7 bases in the middle. Germline V lookup: CDR1 SGHRS, CDR2 YFSETQ. This CDR3 comprises 12 residues. As DNA, the CDR3 is TGCGCCAGCAGCTTCCCGGGGCAGCCCCAGCATTTT. Protein product: CASSFPGQPQHF.

Comments on this clone: Other DNA variants within this sample encode the same CDR3. The chain has TRBV12-3 or TRBV12-4 and TRBJ1-2, with 8 positions matching TRBD1. The CDR3 sequence is 13 residues long. V shed 5 bases, J shed 3 bases, and the junction held 2 bases outside the gene matches. CDR3 sequence: CASSPTGDYGYTF. The CDR3 nucleotides are TGTGCCAGCAGTCCGACAGGGGACTATGGCTACACCTTC.

The chain carries TRBV9 and TRBJ1-6, with TRBD1 as a possible D gene (6 bases). Germline V gene sequence: CDR1 SGDLS, CDR2 YYNGEE. V was clipped by 3 bases and J by 6 bases, with 10 bases between them. The CDR3 runs 14 residues. In DNA form, the CDR3 reads TGTGCCAGCAGCGATCGGACAGCTAATTCACCCCTCCACTTT. It codes for CASSDRTANSPLHF.

This chain links TRBV5-4 with TRBJ1-6; 8 bases match TRBD1. Germline V gene sequence: CDR1 SGHNT, CDR2 YYREEE (reference sequence). V was pared by 3 bases and J by 7 bases, with 6 bases of the junction left unmatched. This CDR3 comprises 15 residues. For the CDR3, the DNA is TGTGCCAGCAGCTCCTTTGCAGGGGGCAATTCACCCCTCCACTTT. Translating gives CASSSFAGGNSPLHF. Filled out from reference TRBV5-4 and TRBJ1-6, the complete variable domain reads ETGVTQSPTHLIKTRGQQVTLRCSSQSGHNTVSWYQQALGQGPQFIFQYYREEENGRGNFPPRFSGLQFPNYSSELNVNALELDDSALYLCASSSFAGGNSPLHFGNGTRLTVT.

This chain joins TRBV4-1 and TRBJ1-2; D is undetermined. The germline V gene encodes CDR1 MGHRA and CDR2 YSYEKL. The CDR3 runs to 15 residues. V lost 0 bases to trimming and J lost 2 bases, with 10 bases between them. CDR3 nucleotides: TGCGCCAGCAGCCAAGATCTCGCGGGGAACTATGGCTACACCTTC. The encoded protein is CASSQDLAGNYGYTF.

The count of this clone is one. The rearrangement links TRBV9 to TRBJ2-1; no firm D call. The CDR3 has 17 residues. Trimming stripped 3 bases from V and 3 bases from J, with 19 bases between. Germline V gives CDR1 SGDLS, CDR2 YYNGEE. The CDR3, as DNA: TGTGCCAGCAGCGCCGAAGCCAGTTTTAGCCTCTACAATGAGCAGTTCTTC. As protein: CASSAEASFSLYNEQFF.

J is TRBJ1-6 and V is TRBV27; D ambiguous. CDR3 length: 15 amino acids. V lost 5 bases and J 0 bases, leaving 8 bases between the germline ends. The germline V gene has CDR1 MNHEY and CDR2 SMNVEV (reference sequence). The CDR3 DNA follows: TGTGCCAGCAGTCTACAGAGCTCCTATAATTCACCCCTCCACTTT. Its protein is CASSLQSSYNSPLHF.

This rearrangement joins TRBV5-4 to TRBJ2-3; 10 bases are a match to TRBD1. Per the germline V gene, CDR1 is SGHNT and CDR2 is YYREEE (reference sequence). The CDR3 contains 15 residues. Germline trimming cut 4 bases from V and 0 bases from J; bases unmatched to any gene: 2. The CDR3 sequence: CASSQDRGSTDTQYF. In nucleotides, the CDR3 is TGTGCCAGCAGCCAGGACAGGGGGAGCACAGATACGCAGTATTTT.

The CDR3 DNA reads TGTGCCAGCAGCTTAGTCGGCTCGGGTGGCTACACCTTC. It encodes CASSLVGSGGYTF. The chain uses TRBV11-2 and TRBJ1-2, with D unresolved. Germline CDR1 reads SGHAT; CDR2 reads FQNNGV. The CDR3 has 13 amino acids. Trimming pared 1 base from V and 7 bases from J, leaving 10 bases between.

The chain joins TRBV7-5 to TRBJ2-2; TRBD1 is taken as the D call from the table, unchecked against the DNA. TRBV7-5 is classified as a pseudogene. CDR3 length equals 16 residues. Written as DNA, the CDR3 is TGTGCCAGAAGCCCTATCCGGGACAGCCACCTCCGGGAGCTGTTTTTT. Translation: CARSPIRDSHLRELFF.